This T cell receptor (beta chain) derives from a study of response to subunit inactivated influenza vaccine. Whole-study findings and limits: A suggestion made by the authors is that each seasonal influenza vaccination recruits few new T cells.

Using its own MiXCR run on the RT-PCR reads, TCRdb lists one record per CDR3 protein. In the table there are about 570,000 distinct CDR3 sequences, approximately 12% of which are singletons. V shed 3 bases and J shed 2 bases, with 13 bases lying between them. Germline V gene lookup returns CDR1 MGHRA and CDR2 YSYEKL. The CDR3 loop spans 15 amino acids. This clonotype occurred many times. Its antigen is not known. V usage is TRBV4-1 and J usage is TRBJ1-2, with D possibly being TRBD1 (6 bases). This clonotype was sampled from a man in his fifties who received an inactivated influenza vaccine. This specimen consisted of PBMCs from blood, obtained on the day of vaccination. CDR3 nucleotides: TGCGCCAGCAGCCAGATACAGGGCTCCAACTATGGCTACACCTTC. Translated, it gives CASSQIQGSNYGYTF.